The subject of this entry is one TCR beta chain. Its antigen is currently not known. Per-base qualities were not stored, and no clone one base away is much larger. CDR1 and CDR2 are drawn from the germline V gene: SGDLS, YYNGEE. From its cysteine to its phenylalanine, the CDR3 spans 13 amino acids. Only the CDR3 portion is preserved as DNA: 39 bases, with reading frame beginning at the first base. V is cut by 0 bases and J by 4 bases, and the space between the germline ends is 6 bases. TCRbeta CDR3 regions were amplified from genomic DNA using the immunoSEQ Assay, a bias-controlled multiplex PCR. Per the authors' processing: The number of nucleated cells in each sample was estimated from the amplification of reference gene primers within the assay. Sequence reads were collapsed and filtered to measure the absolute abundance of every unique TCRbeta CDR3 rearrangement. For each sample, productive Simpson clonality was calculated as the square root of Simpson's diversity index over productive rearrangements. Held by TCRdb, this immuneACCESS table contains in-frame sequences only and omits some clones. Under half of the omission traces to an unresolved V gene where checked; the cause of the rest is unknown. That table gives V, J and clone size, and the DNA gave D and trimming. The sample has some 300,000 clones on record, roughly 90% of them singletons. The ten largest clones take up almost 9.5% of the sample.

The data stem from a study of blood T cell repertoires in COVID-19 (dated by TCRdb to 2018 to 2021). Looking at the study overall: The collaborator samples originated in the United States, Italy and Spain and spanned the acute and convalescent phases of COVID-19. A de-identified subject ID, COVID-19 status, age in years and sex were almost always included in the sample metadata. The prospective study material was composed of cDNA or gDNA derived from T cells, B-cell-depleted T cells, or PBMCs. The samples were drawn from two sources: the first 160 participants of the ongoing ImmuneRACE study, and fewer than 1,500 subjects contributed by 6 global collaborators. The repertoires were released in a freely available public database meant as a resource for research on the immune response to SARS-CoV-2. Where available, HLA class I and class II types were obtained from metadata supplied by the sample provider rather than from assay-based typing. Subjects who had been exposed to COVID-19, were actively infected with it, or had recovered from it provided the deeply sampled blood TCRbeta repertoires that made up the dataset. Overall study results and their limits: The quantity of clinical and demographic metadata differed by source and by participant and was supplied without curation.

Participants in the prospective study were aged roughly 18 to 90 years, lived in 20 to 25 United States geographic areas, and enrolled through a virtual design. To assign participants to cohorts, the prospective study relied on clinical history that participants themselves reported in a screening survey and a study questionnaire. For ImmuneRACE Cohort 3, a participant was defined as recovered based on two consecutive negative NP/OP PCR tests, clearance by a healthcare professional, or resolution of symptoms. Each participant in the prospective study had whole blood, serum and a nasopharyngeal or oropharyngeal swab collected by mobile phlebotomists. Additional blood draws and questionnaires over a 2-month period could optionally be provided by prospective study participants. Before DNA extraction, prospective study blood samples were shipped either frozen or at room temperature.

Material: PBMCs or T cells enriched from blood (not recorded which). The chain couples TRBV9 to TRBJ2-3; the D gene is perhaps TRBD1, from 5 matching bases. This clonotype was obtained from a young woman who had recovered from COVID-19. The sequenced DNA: TGTGCCAGCAGCGTAGAGGGGCCAGATACGCAGTATTTT. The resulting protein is CASSVEGPDTQYF.